This entry concerns a single TCR beta chain. The sample originates from a study of blood T cell repertoires in COVID-19. About the research overall: Donors in the United States, Italy and Spain gave samples during acute or convalescent COVID-19. PBMCs, B-cell-depleted T cells, or T cells were the source of the cDNA or gDNA that made up the material.

The CDR3 extends over 15 amino acids. V lost 3 bases to trimming and J lost 9 bases, with 15 bases between them. Germline CDR1 reads MNHNS; CDR2 reads SASEGT. Assay used: immunoSEQ multiplex PCR; TCRdb lists only in-frame clones, some missing. The repertoire holds approximately 360,000 clones, with more than 75% as singletons. Adults between roughly 18 and 89 years of age took part from about two dozen US areas. Researchers sorted participants into cohorts using their self-reported clinical history. Sample: PBMCs or T cells enriched from blood (not recorded which). This receptor was obtained from a woman in her twenties or thirties with acute COVID-19. The V gene is TRBV6-1, the J gene TRBJ1-6; possible D gene TRBD1, 5 bases. DNA for the CDR3: TGTGCCAGCAGTGATCCAGGGAGGTTTGGTTCACCCCTCCACTTT. This gives the protein CASSDPGRFGSPLHF.